These T cell receptor beta chains were read from a single sample in a study of sequential checkpoint blockade in melanoma. This table comes from immunoSEQ multiplex PCR, and its TCRdb copy is limited to in-frame clones, with some not included. The data show 15,000 to 20,000 clones, roughly two thirds seen once. Here the sequenced sample was tumor tissue (inferred from file names), taken from a patient given nivolumab and ipilimumab in sequence. These TCRs come from a human donor with melanoma. Each CDR3 is given with its conserved first and last residue. A D gene is named only where the DNA matches it firmly.

V gene | D gene | CDR3 length | CDR3 protein
TRBV29-1 | TRBD1 | 13 | CSVKPQGAGSYTF
TRBV28 | TRBD2 | 15 | CASSLAGGPQETQYF
TRBV6-8 | TRBD2 | 13 | CATERDRQETQYF
TRBV7-7 | NA | 18 | CASSLEDGTIFRTGELFF
TRBV9 | TRBD2 | 13 | CASSVGLADEQFF
TRBV14 | TRBD2 | 16 | CASSRRLAASTDTQYF
TRBV11-3 | TRBD1 | 16 | CASSQQDGTGRLEQYF
TRBV30 | NA | 13 | CAWRLFAADEQFF
TRBV29-1 | NA | 14 | CSVAGTGTNEKLFF
TRBV11-3 | NA | 15 | CASSFVPNDNYGYTF
TRBV11-3 | NA | 15 | CASSLRVWVQETQYF
TRBV2 | NA | 14 | CASSEWVSTDTQYF
TRBV19 | NA | 14 | CASSFGTANTEAFF
TRBV11-3 | TRBD1 | 16 | CASSLDRDRFYYGYTF
TRBV6-8 | NA | 15 | CASSPEDPMGYGYTF
TRBV7-6 | NA | 14 | CAISESIANYGYTF
TRBV6-8 | TRBD2 | 14 | CASSETSGSETQYF
TRBV29-1 | NA | 14 | CSVEGYGMNDEAFF